This T cell receptor beta chain was sequenced in a study of post-analysis software for immune sequencing data (dated by TCRdb to between 2014 and 2017). With respect to the entire study: Relapsing-remitting, secondary progressive and progressive-relapsing multiple sclerosis were recorded as disease courses, and subtype annotation was lacking for some patients. The multiple sclerosis patient repertoires were compared with ten to eleven previously published healthy control repertoires from donors aged roughly 6 to 25 years. A subset of samples was prepared in parallel using single-end sample barcoding, then pooled and co-amplified after Illumina adapter ligation. The study at large found these results: Significantly higher frequencies in patients than in controls were found for about five TRBV segments, including TRBV5-6, TRBV5-1 and TRBV20-1. Multiple sclerosis patients had significantly lower normalized Chao1 diversity than controls, a result that suggests substantial peripheral T-cell clonal expansion. Direct clustering with F measure showed strong co-clustering of samples prepared in the same batch, prompting a batch-effect correction. The control group was slightly older than the multiple sclerosis patient group.

TCR beta repertoires were profiled from peripheral blood of about a dozen young patients with multiple sclerosis to demonstrate the VDJtools post-analysis software. Multiple sclerosis patients were children and adolescents aged roughly 6 to 17 years. Libraries came from PCR. TCRdb records Illumina HiSeq 2500 as the sequencer. To reduce PCR and sequencing biases, unique molecular identifiers were incorporated into the TCR beta cDNA libraries. Per 1 to 10 million input T cells, approximately 500,000 cDNA molecules were obtained, such that each molecule approximated one T cell. The patient libraries were prepared and sequenced with the same protocol used for the earlier healthy control dataset. Samples belonging to the same batch were prepared together, multiplexed and sequenced on a shared HiSeq lane. Regarding the original processing steps: MIGEC was used to process the raw barcoded reads, and molecular identifier groups with only a single read were discarded before consensus assembly and CDR3 extraction. Clonotype tables were post-analysed with VDJtools, normalizing diversity by down-sampling all datasets to the smallest sample size. Repertoire overlap clustering matched CDR3 amino acid but not nucleotide sequences to correct batch-related cross-sample contamination. TCRdb reanalyzed the raw reads on its own, using fastp at Q25 for trimming and MiXCR for clone calling, and kept in-frame beta chains. Rows with a matching CDR3 protein are joined into one entry that keeps the most common DNA and genes. The V and J calls were not made by the authors but by TCRdb's processing. The sample has 500,000 to 600,000 distinct CDR3 sequences on record, 44% of them singletons. The ten largest make up about 1.8% of the sample.

The V and J ends are trimmed by 6 bases and 3 bases, leaving 17 bases between them. From its cysteine to its phenylalanine, the CDR3 spans 15 amino acids. Only CDR3 DNA is held: 45 bases, read in frame from base 1. The germline V gene (reference sequence) yields MNHEY for CDR1 and SMNVEV for CDR2. A few counts support this clonotype. Its antigen is currently not known. Qualities for individual bases were not recorded, and no much larger clone is one base off. This receptor was identified in a girl aged 5-17 years with multiple sclerosis. Source material: blood. This sequence uses TRBV27 and TRBJ1-1; the D gene assignment is ambiguous. At the DNA level, the sequence is TGTGCCAGCAGAAGAGCAGGCTGGAGGGACACTGAAGCTTTCTTT. It codes for CASRRAGWRDTEAFF.